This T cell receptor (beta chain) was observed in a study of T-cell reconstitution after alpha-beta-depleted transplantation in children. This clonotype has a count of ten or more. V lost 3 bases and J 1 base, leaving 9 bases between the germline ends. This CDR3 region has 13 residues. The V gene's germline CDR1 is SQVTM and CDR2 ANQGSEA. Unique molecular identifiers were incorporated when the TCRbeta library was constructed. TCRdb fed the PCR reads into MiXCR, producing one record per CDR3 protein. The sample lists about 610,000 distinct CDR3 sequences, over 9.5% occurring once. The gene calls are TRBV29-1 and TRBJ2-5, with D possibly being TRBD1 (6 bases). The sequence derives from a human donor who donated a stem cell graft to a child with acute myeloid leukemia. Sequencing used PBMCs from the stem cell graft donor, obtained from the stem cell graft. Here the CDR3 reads CSVDGGVQETQYF. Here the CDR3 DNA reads TGCAGCGTTGATGGGGGCGTCCAAGAGACCCAGTACTTC.